This T cell receptor beta chain is from a study of control samples from healthy donors and cancer patients. Clones were read by immunoSEQ multiplex PCR, and TCRdb kept only the in-frame ones, dropping some. The table records tens of thousands of clones, roughly nine tenths of them present only once. This clone has only one observation. Germline CDR1 is SGHVS and CDR2 is FQNEAQ. The CDR3 runs 15 residues. The V gene end was trimmed by 3 bases and the J gene end by 7 bases; junction bases not matched to a gene: 5. The sequence was collected from a woman in her 50s in good health. Source material: blood. The chain links TRBV7-8 to TRBJ2-1; 11 bases agree with TRBD2. The DNA of the CDR3 is TGTGCCAGCAGCTTTTTAGCGGGAGGGCCGAATGAGCAGTTCTTC. It encodes CASSFLAGGPNEQFF.